These 13 T cell receptor beta chains were all obtained from the same sample, sequenced in a study of blood T cell repertoires in COVID-19. The protocol was immunoSEQ multiplex PCR, while the TCRdb copy is restricted to in-frame clones and leaves out a portion. The table includes about 340,000 clones, around 80% detected once. Sequences were obtained from peripheral blood. The receptors were sampled from a man aged 25 to 45 with active or convalescent COVID-19.

The chain couples TRBV28 to TRBJ1-4; 8 bases agree with TRBD1. The CDR3 totals 15 residues. V shed 3 bases and J 4 bases; nucleotides not matched to a gene: 4. Looked up from germline, CDR1 is MDHEN and CDR2 is SYDVKM. CDR3 bases: TGTGCCAGCAGTTTCCAGGGGGCCCTTAATGAAAAACTGTTTTTT. This codes for CASSFQGALNEKLFF.

There are a few counts of this clone. The rearrangement links TRBV24-1 to TRBJ1-3, with 7 bases aligning to TRBD1. The CDR3 extends over 15 amino acids. Looked up from germline, CDR1 is KGHDR and CDR2 is SFDVKD. V trimming: 2 bases; J trimming: 4 bases; junction bases outside the gene matches: 4. In DNA form, the CDR3 reads TGTGCCACCAGTGATTCGACAGGGATAGGAAACACCATATATTTT. Translation gives CATSDSTGIGNTIYF.

V gene TRBV9 combines with J gene TRBJ2-7; possibly TRBD1 for D (6 bases). Germline CDR1 and CDR2: SGDLS and YYNGEE. V gave up 5 bases and J gave up 2 bases, with 26 bases separating them. The CDR3 has 18 residues. CDR3 DNA: TGTGCCAGCAGAGAAACAGGGTCCCCCAACCCCCCAACCTACGAGCAGTACTTC. Encoded protein: CASRETGSPNPPTYEQYF.

In its sample, this clone was seen once. The chain carries TRBV30 and TRBJ1-5, with a tentative D call TRBD1 (5 bases). The CDR3 sequence is 13 residues long. CDR1 is GTSNPN, CDR2 SVGIG, per germline (reference sequence). The ends were cut back, 8 bases at V and 0 bases at J, with 11 bases in the middle. The CDR3 loop is CAPRDFSNQPQHF. The CDR3 DNA reads as TGTGCCCCCCGGGACTTTAGCAATCAGCCCCAGCATTTT.

The chain combines TRBV7-7 with TRBJ2-5; 8 nucleotides match TRBD2. CDR1 is SSHAT and CDR2 is FNYEAQ in the germline V gene (reference sequence). Trimming cost V 5 bases and J 1 base; bases outside gene matches: 6. The CDR3 runs to 15 residues. CDR3 bases: TGTGCCAGCAGCCGGGGTGCGGGGGGCCAAGAGACCCAGTACTTC. Its protein is CASSRGAGGQETQYF. Full variable domain (remainder filled in from reference TRBV7-7 and TRBJ2-5): GAGVSQSPRYKVTKRGQDVTLRCDPISSHATLYWYQQALGQGPEFLTYFNYEAQPDKSGLPSDRFSAERPEGSISTLTIQRTEQRDSAMYRCASSRGAGGQETQYFGPGTRLLVL.

The chain is built from TRBV13 and TRBJ2-1, with TRBD2 matching 7 bases. The CDR3 is made up of 14 amino acids. Germline lookup yields CDR1 PRHDT and CDR2 FYEKMQ (reference sequence). V lost 5 bases, J lost 7 bases, and 8 bases stayed unmatched. For the CDR3, the DNA is TGTGCCAGCAGCCTGGGACTACTAAATAATGAGCAGTTCTTC. It specifies CASSLGLLNNEQFF. Full variable domain (remainder filled in from reference TRBV13 and TRBJ2-1): AAGVIQSPRHLIKEKRETATLKCYPIPRHDTVYWYQQGPGQDPQFLISFYEKMQSDKGSIPDRFSAQQFSDYHSELNMSSLELGDSALYFCASSLGLLNNEQFFGPGTRLTVL.

This clone showed up just once. The genes are TRBV4-3 and TRBJ2-7; TRBD1 agrees at 7 bases. In germline, CDR1 is LGHNA, CDR2 YSLEER. The CDR3 spans 18 residues. With 3 bases clipped from V and 6 bases from J, the junction kept 20 bases outside the gene matches. CDR3 in DNA: TGCGCCAGCAGCCACGAACACGGTCGCGGAGACAGGGCATTCGAGCAGTACTTC. Its translation is CASSHEHGRGDRAFEQYF.

The J gene is TRBJ1-1, the V gene TRBV3-1 (or the pseudogene TRBV3-2); TRBD1 is a possible D gene (5 bases). In germline, CDR1 is LGHDT, CDR2 YNNKEL (reference sequence). The V end lost 4 bases, the J end lost 3 bases, and 12 bases lay between the germline ends. The CDR3 loop spans 14 amino acids. The chain's CDR3 is CASSPPPGDTEAFF. CDR3 nucleotide sequence: TGTGCCAGCAGCCCACCCCCGGGGGACACTGAAGCTTTCTTT.

Comment on this clone: Other nucleotide sequences from this sample produce the same CDR3. V gene TRBV18 combines with J gene TRBJ2-7, with D possibly being TRBD2 (6 bases). V was trimmed by 2 bases and J by 3 bases, leaving 8 bases between them. CDR3 length: 13 amino acids. Germline loops: CDR1 KGHSH, CDR2 LQKENI. DNA for the CDR3: TGTGCCAGCTCACCAGGGACTGACTACGAGCAGTACTTC. Its translation is CASSPGTDYEQYF.

The chain's CDR3 is CSVEDLSRSGLGASGATQYF. The CDR3 DNA follows: TGCAGCGTTGAAGATTTGTCAAGGTCGGGATTAGGGGCTTCGGGAGCTACGCAGTATTTT. The rearrangement links TRBV29-1 to TRBJ2-3; possible D gene TRBD2, 6 bases. V lost 0 bases to trimming and J lost 8 bases, with 33 bases between them. The CDR3 length is 20 residues. Germline loops: CDR1 SQVTM, CDR2 ANQGSEA.

The V call is TRBV27, the J call TRBJ1-5; no reliable D call. Trimming cost V 5 bases and J 12 bases, with 14 bases left between them. The CDR3 covers 12 residues. CDR1 is MNHEY, CDR2 SMNVEV, per germline (reference sequence). CDR3 DNA: TGTGCCAGCAGTCCGCGGGCGCCGGGCCAGCATTTT. Translated, it gives CASSPRAPGQHF.

The chain combines TRBV7-8 with TRBJ2-1, with 8 positions matching TRBD2. The CDR3 has 17 amino acids. V was clipped by 2 bases and J by 9 bases; unmatched bases: 15. Germline V CDR1 and CDR2: SGHVS, FQNEAQ. DNA for the CDR3: TGTGCCAGCAGCTTAAGGTTGACGGGACTAGAGTACTTTGAGCAGTTCTTC. This translates into CASSLRLTGLEYFEQFF.

The rearrangement uses TRBV2 and TRBJ1-5; a possible D gene is TRBD1 (6 bases). V lost 5 bases to trimming and J lost 4 bases, with 15 bases between them. CDR1 and CDR2 from the germline V gene are SNHLY and FYNNEI. This CDR3 is 15 amino acids long. CDR3 in DNA: TGTGCCAGCAGTCCCACCCAGGGGTTTAATCAGCCCCAGCATTTT. This translates into CASSPTQGFNQPQHF.